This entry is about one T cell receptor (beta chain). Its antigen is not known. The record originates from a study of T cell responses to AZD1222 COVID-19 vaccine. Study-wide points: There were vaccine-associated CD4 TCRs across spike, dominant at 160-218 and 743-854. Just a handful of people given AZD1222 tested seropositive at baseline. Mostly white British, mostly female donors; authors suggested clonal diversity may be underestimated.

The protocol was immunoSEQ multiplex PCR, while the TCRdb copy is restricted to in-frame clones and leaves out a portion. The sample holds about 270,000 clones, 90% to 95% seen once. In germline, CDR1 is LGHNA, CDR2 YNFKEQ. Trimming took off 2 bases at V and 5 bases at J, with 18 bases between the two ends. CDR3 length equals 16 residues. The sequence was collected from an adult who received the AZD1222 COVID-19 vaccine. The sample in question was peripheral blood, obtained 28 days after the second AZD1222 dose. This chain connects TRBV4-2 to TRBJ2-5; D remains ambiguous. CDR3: CASSQRTTGVRETQYF. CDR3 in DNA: TGTGCCAGCAGCCAAAGGACGACCGGAGTCAGGGAGACCCAGTACTTC.